The clone carrying this TCR beta chain was seen a handful of times. Its antigen is unidentified. Germline lookup yields CDR1 DFQATT and CDR2 SNEGSKA (reference sequence). The CDR3 length is 11 residues. Deletions cut 5 bases from V and 15 bases from J, with 14 bases between. The data stem from a study of T cell repertoires in cytomegalovirus infection. Study-level results: Carriers of CMV and the relevant HLA type were discriminated by public TCR beta frequency. HLA-C-restricted CMV clonotypes gave the most frequent clonotype in two of eight donors.

MiXCR, run by TCRdb on the reads, gives a single entry per CDR3 protein. This table has fewer than 850,000 distinct CDR3 sequences, 25% to 30% appearing once. The source is a human donor in good health (CMV status not recorded). Some clones in this sample may be carry-over from other donors' samples. The sample was cultured CD8+ T cells from PBMCs, taken from culture after CMV antigen stimulation. This chain connects TRBV20-1 to TRBJ2-6; the D gene is possibly TRBD1 (5 bases). CDR3 nucleotide sequence: TGCAGTGCTCCCCTGCAGGGCGACCTGACTTTC. Translation: CSAPLQGDLTF.